These 26 T cell receptor beta chains were all obtained from the same sample, sequenced in a study of Ad26.COV2.S vaccination and SARS-CoV-2 variants. Treatment denoted: some 19 received Ad26.COV2.S at low or high dose, single or two shots; about five received placebo; per-sample allocation not given. It was on day 63 after the first vaccine or placebo injection that samples were taken. Only in-frame clones appear in the TCRdb table, and some are missing; sequencing was by immunoSEQ multiplex PCR. The top ten clones hold about 5% of a sample with around 300,000 clones, roughly nine tenths of them seen once. Sequencing used peripheral blood, obtained in a trial of Ad26.COV2.S vaccine versus placebo. Every receptor here comes from a person between 18 and 65 years old who received the Ad26.COV2.S COVID-19 vaccine or a placebo.

The V gene is TRBV7-9, the J gene TRBJ2-4, with D possibly matching TRBD1 (6 bases). This CDR3 has 14 amino acids. Between the trimmed V and J ends, which lost 1 base and 7 bases, there was a span of 11 bases. The germline gives CDR1 SEHNR, CDR2 FQNEAQ (reference sequence). DNA of the CDR3: TGTGCCAGCAGCTTAGATCACAGGGAGAACATTCAGTACTTC. Translation: CASSLDHRENIQYF. Supplemented by reference TRBV7-9 and TRBJ2-4, the full variable domain reads DTGVSQNPRHKITKRGQNVTFRCDPISEHNRLYWYRQTLGQGPEFLTYFQNEAQLEKSRLLSDRFSAERPKGSFSTLEIQRTEQGDSAMYLCASSLDHRENIQYFGAGTRLSVL.

V is TRBV15 and J is TRBJ2-7; D ambiguous. The germline V and J ends were trimmed by 2 bases and 0 bases, with 5 bases remaining between them. This CDR3 spans 13 amino acids. Germline CDR1 and CDR2: LNHNV and YYDKDF (reference sequence). The CDR3 protein is CATSRPGSYEQYF. For the CDR3, the DNA is TGTGCCACCAGCAGACCAGGCTCCTACGAGCAGTACTTC.

V usage is TRBV15 and J usage is TRBJ2-3; possible D gene TRBD2, 7 bases. CDR1 and CDR2 (germline): LNHNV, YYDKDF (reference sequence). Deletions cut 4 bases from V and 2 bases from J, with 16 bases between. The CDR3 extends over 16 amino acids. Here the CDR3 DNA reads TGTGCCACCAGCACCCCGGAGGGGGGGCCCACAGATACGCAGTATTTT. Encoded protein: CATSTPEGGPTDTQYF.

The chain combines TRBV6-5 with TRBJ1-2; weak D call: TRBD1 (6 bases). Germline V gene lookup returns CDR1 MNHEY and CDR2 SVGAGI. Between the trimmed V and J ends, which lost 2 bases and 6 bases, there was a span of 16 bases. The CDR3 has 15 residues. CDR3 DNA: TGTGCCAGCAGTTACATTCAGGGGAATAAGAATGGCTACACCTTC. It specifies CASSYIQGNKNGYTF.

A remark on this clone: The same CDR3 arises from other DNA sequences in this sample as well. The V call is TRBV6-2 or TRBV6-3, the J call TRBJ1-2; D is undetermined. V was clipped by 0 bases and J by 5 bases, with 7 bases between them. The CDR3 spans 13 residues. In germline, CDR1 is MNHEY, CDR2 SVGEGT. This CDR3 reads CASSYSTGYGYTF. Here the CDR3 DNA reads TGTGCCAGCAGTTACTCTACGGGGTATGGCTACACCTTC.

The chain has TRBV28 and TRBJ2-7, with a tentative D call TRBD2 (7 bases). The CDR3 runs 14 residues. With 5 bases removed from V and 4 bases from J, the gap between germline ends came to 15 bases. Germline values: CDR1 MDHEN, CDR2 SYDVKM. This CDR3 reads CASSGEGTSYEQYF. The CDR3 nucleotides are TGTGCCAGCAGTGGGGAGGGGACATCTTACGAGCAGTACTTC. The entire variable domain, with the rest obtained from reference TRBV28 and TRBJ2-7, is as follows: DVKVTQSSRYLVKRTGEKVFLECVQDMDHENMFWYRQDPGLGLRLIYFSYDVKMKEKGDIPEGYSVSREKKERFSLILESASTNQTSMYLCASSGEGTSYEQYFGPGTRLTVT.

The chain has TRBV4-2 and TRBJ2-1; no clear D. The ends were cut back, 0 bases at V and 3 bases at J, with 12 bases in the middle. The CDR3 runs 16 residues. Germline V CDR1 and CDR2: LGHNA, YNFKEQ. The CDR3 DNA sequence: TGTGCCAGCAGCCAAGATCCGGGCGGTTACTACAATGAGCAGTTCTTC. Residues: CASSQDPGGYYNEQFF.

The chain carries TRBV12-1 and TRBJ2-7; the table's D gene call, TRBD2, was not cross checked with the DNA. TRBV12-1 is a recognized pseudogene. The CDR3 runs 18 residues. The CDR3 region has the DNA TGTGCCAGCAGCTTCTCTTTGGTAGCGGGGGCACTAGCCTACGAGCAGTACTTC. It codes for CASSFSLVAGALAYEQYF.

This sequence joins TRBV4-2 and TRBJ2-1; D is uncertain. The CDR3 covers 14 residues. With 0 bases removed from V and 8 bases from J, the gap between germline ends came to 11 bases. The germline gives CDR1 LGHNA, CDR2 YNFKEQ. The DNA for the CDR3 is TGTGCCAGCAGCCAAGATCGGGTGGGCGATGAGCAGTTCTTC. Translation gives CASSQDRVGDEQFF.

The chain links TRBV11-2 to TRBJ1-6; D not certain. Per the germline V gene, CDR1 is SGHAT and CDR2 is FQNNGV. CDR3 length: 17 residues. The V end was cut by 3 bases, the J end by 0 bases, with 12 bases between. CDR3 in DNA: TGTGCCAGCAGCTTTAGGGCCGGTGACTCCTATAATTCACCCCTCCACTTT. It encodes CASSFRAGDSYNSPLHF. The full variable domain, rest sourced from reference TRBV11-2 and TRBJ1-6, is EAGVAQSPRYKIIEKRQSVAFWCNPISGHATLYWYQQILGQGPKLLIQFQNNGVVDDSQLPKDRFSAERLKGVDSTLKIQPAKLEDSAVYLCASSFRAGDSYNSPLHFGNGTRLTVT.

V gene TRBV3-1 (or the pseudogene TRBV3-2) combines with J gene TRBJ2-1; no clear D. The ends were cut back, 0 bases at V and 7 bases at J, with 16 bases in the middle. The CDR3 sequence is 16 residues long. Germline CDR1 LGHDT, CDR2 YNNKEL (reference sequence). CDR3 amino acids: CASSQEAGFRPNEQFF. Here the CDR3 DNA reads TGTGCCAGCAGCCAAGAGGCCGGGTTCCGGCCAAATGAGCAGTTCTTC.

J is TRBJ1-1 and V is TRBV11-2, with 7 bases lining up with TRBD1. CDR1 and CDR2 (germline): SGHAT, FQNNGV. J was trimmed by 3 bases and V by 5 bases; bases with no gene match: 12. The CDR3 runs 16 residues. The CDR3 coding sequence is TGTGCCAGCAGCCCGACCTCCGAGACAGGGTACACTGAAGCTTTCTTT. This encodes CASSPTSETGYTEAFF.

This chain joins TRBV20-1 and TRBJ2-3; 11 nucleotides agree with TRBD2. CDR1 and CDR2 from the germline V gene are DFQATT and SNEGSKA (reference sequence). V shed 3 bases, J shed 0 bases, and the junction held 5 bases outside the gene matches. The CDR3 contains 16 residues. CDR3 sequence: CSASPSGRSSTDTQYF. The DNA for the CDR3 is TGCAGTGCTAGTCCTAGCGGGAGGTCTAGCACAGATACGCAGTATTTT.

The V call is TRBV7-3, the J call TRBJ1-5; no firm D call. There are 16 residues in the CDR3. Trimming shortened V by 3 bases and J by 1 base, and 13 bases separated the two germline ends. From germline, CDR1 is SGHTA and CDR2 FQGTGA. This chain's CDR3 is CASSFSLGGSNQPQHF. For the CDR3, the DNA is TGTGCCAGCAGCTTCTCATTGGGAGGAAGCAATCAGCCCCAGCATTTT.

This chain joins TRBV6-2 or TRBV6-3 and TRBJ1-2, with 9 bases that match TRBD1. Unmatched junction bases numbered 0, after V lost 2 bases and J lost 2 bases. CDR3 length: 14 amino acids. CDR1 is MNHEY, CDR2 SVGEGT, per germline. The CDR3 reads CASSYDRGNYGYTF. The DNA of the CDR3 is TGTGCCAGCAGTTACGACAGGGGGAACTATGGCTACACCTTC.

V is TRBV5-1 and J is TRBJ2-3, with 9 bases aligning to TRBD2. Trimming removed 0 bases from V and 2 bases from J; junction bases left unmatched: 1. The CDR3 length is 15 residues. Germline V gene data show CDR1 as SGHRS and CDR2 as YFSETQ. The chain's CDR3 is CASSLGTSDTDTQYF. The CDR3, as DNA: TGCGCCAGCAGCTTGGGGACTAGCGACACAGATACGCAGTATTTT.

J is TRBJ2-1 and V is TRBV4-2; 7 bases match TRBD2. In germline, CDR1 is LGHNA, CDR2 YNFKEQ. The CDR3 loop spans 16 amino acids. With V trimmed by 4 bases and J by 2 bases, 8 bases remained unmatched. CDR3 in DNA: TGTGCCAGCAGCCCGACTAGCTCCTCGGCCTACAATGAGCAGTTCTTC. The encoded protein is CASSPTSSSAYNEQFF.

The chain has TRBV2 and TRBJ1-2; D remains unclear. V lost 1 base to trimming and J lost 4 bases, with 7 bases between them. Germline CDR1 is SNHLY and CDR2 is FYNNEI. The CDR3 covers 13 residues. The CDR3 bases are TGTGCCAGCAGTGAAGGGCAGATCTATGGCTACACCTTC. It encodes CASSEGQIYGYTF.

The CDR3 nucleotides are TGCGCCAGCAGCTTGGGTGCAGTTACGAACACTGAAGCTTTCTTT. Residues: CASSLGAVTNTEAFF. V usage is TRBV5-1 and J usage is TRBJ1-1; no reliable D call. The V end was cut by 0 bases, the J end by 1 base, with 10 bases between. CDR3 length equals 15 residues. CDR1 is SGHRS, CDR2 YFSETQ, per germline.

This clone showed up just once. The chain employs TRBV5-4 and TRBJ2-6, with TRBD2 as a possible D gene (6 bases). Germline CDR1 reads SGHNT; CDR2 reads YYREEE (reference sequence). Trimming cost V 5 bases and J 0 bases, with 9 bases left between them. The CDR3 contains 15 residues. In nucleotides, the CDR3 is TGTGCCAGCAGGGGGGGATACTCTGGGGCCAACGTCCTGACTTTC. It translates to CASRGGYSGANVLTF.

The rearrangement links TRBV6-2 or TRBV6-3 to TRBJ1-6; D gene ambiguous. V was cut by 1 base and J by 8 bases, with 6 bases left in between. CDR3 length: 13 amino acids. Germline CDR1 reads MNHEY; CDR2 reads SVGEGT. The CDR3 reads CASSYWRDSPLHF. For the CDR3, the DNA is TGTGCCAGCAGTTACTGGAGGGATTCACCCCTCCACTTT.

The chain employs TRBV11-3 and TRBJ1-1; the D is unclear. CDR3 length: 13 amino acids. The germline V and J ends were trimmed by 5 bases and 0 bases, with 7 bases remaining between them. Germline V CDR1 and CDR2: SGHNT, YENEEA. The CDR3 here is CASSSDMNTEAFF. Here the CDR3 DNA reads TGTGCCAGCAGCAGCGATATGAACACTGAAGCTTTCTTT.

This clone was observed a single time. The rearrangement links TRBV6-2 or TRBV6-3 to TRBJ1-6; 7 bases map to TRBD1. Trimming took 3 bases from V and 10 from J; bases not matched to a gene: 9. The CDR3 length is 15 residues. The V gene's germline CDR1 is MNHEY and CDR2 SVGEGT. As DNA, the CDR3 is TGTGCCAGCAGTTATACCCGACAGGGTGGATCACCCCTCCACTTT. This codes for CASSYTRQGGSPLHF.

This chain links TRBV19 with TRBJ2-1, with D perhaps TRBD2 (6 bases). Germline V gene lookup returns CDR1 LNHDA and CDR2 SQIVND (reference sequence). V was shortened by 3 bases and J by 6 bases, with 12 bases between the two germline ends. CDR3 length: 14 amino acids. CDR3 in amino acids: CASSIGGIGNEQFF. In DNA form, the CDR3 reads TGTGCCAGTAGTATCGGCGGGATTGGCAATGAGCAGTTCTTC.

J is TRBJ1-1 and V is TRBV7-8; D gene ambiguous. The germline V gene encodes CDR1 SGHVS and CDR2 FQNEAQ. The V and J ends lost 11 bases and 6 bases respectively, with 16 bases between them. This CDR3 contains 12 residues. The CDR3 nucleotides read TGTGCCGTACTTGGTGAGGACCCTGAAGCTTTCTTT. Its translation: CAVLGEDPEAFF. Based on the CDR3 plus reference TRBV7-8 and TRBJ1-1, the full variable domain is GAGVSQSPRYKVAKRGQDVALRCDPISGHVSLFWYQQALGQGPEFLTYFQNEAQLDKSGLPSDRFFAERPEGSVSTLKIQRTQQEDSAVYLCAVLGEDPEAFFGQGTRLTVV.

The rearrangement joins TRBV27 to TRBJ2-7, with a tentative D call TRBD1 (5 bases). Trimming left V 2 bases short and J 0 bases short, with 14 bases between. The CDR3 length is 16 residues. The V gene's germline CDR1 is MNHEY and CDR2 SMNVEV (reference sequence). The chain's CDR3 is CASSLPRTNYSYEQYV. CDR3 DNA: TGTGCCAGCAGTTTACCTAGGACAAATTACTCCTACGAGCAGTACGTC.